This TCR beta chain was found in a study of CD8+CD57+ T cells in acquired aplastic anemia. This clonotype was seen many times. Researchers used genomic DNA as the template to profile TCR beta VDJ and CDR3. Each CDR3 protein gets one entry after TCRdb re-called the reads with MiXCR. The data contain about 160,000 distinct CDR3 sequences, 45% to 50% of them singletons. Patients selected for sequencing had displayed CD8+CD57+ cell expansion by flow cytometry. Severe acquired aplastic anemia was diagnosed in all patients. What was sequenced was sorted CD4+, CD8+, or CD8+CD57+ T cells (not recorded which) from PBMCs. The sequence was collected from a human donor with aplastic anemia.

CDR3 protein: CSANYGYTF. For the CDR3, the DNA is TGCAGTGCTAACTATGGCTACACCTTC. The chain recombines TRBV20-1 with TRBJ1-2; D unresolved. CDR3 length: 9 amino acids. V was pared by 4 bases and J by 3 bases, with 0 bases between. Germline V gene data show CDR1 as DFQATT and CDR2 as SNEGSKA (reference sequence).